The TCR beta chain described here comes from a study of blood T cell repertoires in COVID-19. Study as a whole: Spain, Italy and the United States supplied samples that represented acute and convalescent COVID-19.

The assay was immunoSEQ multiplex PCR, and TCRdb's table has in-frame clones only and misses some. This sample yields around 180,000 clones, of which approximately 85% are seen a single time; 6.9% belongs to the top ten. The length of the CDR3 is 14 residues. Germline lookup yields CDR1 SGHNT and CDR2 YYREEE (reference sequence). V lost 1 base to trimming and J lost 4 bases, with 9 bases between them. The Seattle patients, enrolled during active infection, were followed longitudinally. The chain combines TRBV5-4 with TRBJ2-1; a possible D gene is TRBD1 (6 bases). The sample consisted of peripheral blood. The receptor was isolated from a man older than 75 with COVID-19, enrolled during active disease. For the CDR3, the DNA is TGTGCCAGCAGCTTGTTTCAGGGGTACAATGAGCAGTTCTTC. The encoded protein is CASSLFQGYNEQFF.